The 8 T cell receptor beta chains in this list originate from one sample, sequenced in a study of shared clonotypes between healthy human individuals. This table comes from immunoSEQ multiplex PCR, and its TCRdb copy is limited to in-frame clones, with some not included. The table lists 470,000 or so clones, around 85% of them singletons. The sequenced sample was PBMCs. These receptors were collected from a woman in her forties in good health. Some clones in this sample may be carry-over from other donors' samples.

By sample share, this clone is medium-sized (0.01 to 0.1%). Other DNA sequences in this specimen translate into the identical CDR3. The rearrangement joins TRBV4-2 to TRBJ2-3, with TRBD2 matching over 11 bases. This CDR3 is built from 16 residues. Germline-derived CDR1 and CDR2 are LGHNA and YNFKEQ. The V gene end was trimmed by 5 bases and the J gene end by 5 bases; junction bases not matched to a gene: 9. The CDR3 nucleotides are TGTGCCAGCAGCGCCCGTCTAGCGGGAGGAGGAGATACGCAGTATTTT. Translation gives CASSARLAGGGDTQYF.

At least ten counts were recorded for this clone. The junction shows a germline mismatch at one end, possibly a read error. Other DNA sequences in the same sample also yield this CDR3. The chain joins TRBV7-7 to TRBJ2-1; 9 bases agree with TRBD2. Looked up from germline, CDR1 is SSHAT and CDR2 is FNYEAQ (reference sequence). CDR3 length equals 14 residues. The chain's CDR3 is CASSLAGDHNEQFF. The CDR3 DNA sequence: TGTGCTAGCAGCTTAGCGGGGGATCACAATGAGCAGTTCTTC.

V gene TRBV7-9 combines with J gene TRBJ2-7, with D maybe TRBD1 (5 bases). V was trimmed by 1 base and J by 0 bases, leaving 22 bases between them. The CDR3 has 19 amino acids. Germline assignment: CDR1 SEHNR and CDR2 FQNEAQ (reference sequence). CDR3 coding DNA: TGTGCCAGCAGCTTAGTAGGCAACCCAGGGATCAAGAGCTCCTACGAGCAGTACTTC. It translates to CASSLVGNPGIKSSYEQYF.

About this clone itself: Being one base from a much bigger clone, this may be a read error. This sample includes further DNA sequences coding for the same CDR3. The chain joins TRBV28 to TRBJ2-1; TRBD1 matches 9 bases. CDR1 is MDHEN and CDR2 is SYDVKM in the germline V gene. The V segment lost 9 bases and the J segment 7 bases; nucleotides outside the gene matches: 22. This CDR3 has 18 amino acids. As DNA, the CDR3 is TGTGCCAGTTCTGAACAGGGGGCATCGCGGGAGTTGCCAAATGAGCAGTTCTTC. Amino acids: CASSEQGASRELPNEQFF.

V and J are TRBV27 and TRBJ2-2, with a possible D match to TRBD2 (6 bases). V lost 10 bases, J lost 3 bases, and 15 bases lay in between. This CDR3 region has 14 residues. Per germline, CDR1 MNHEY and CDR2 SMNVEV (reference sequence). The DNA of the CDR3 is TGTGCCATCAAAGCGGGTTGGGACACCGGGGAGCTGTTTTTT. Translation: CAIKAGWDTGELFF.

The gene calls are TRBV28 and TRBJ1-5; D not resolved. Trimming cost V 7 bases and J 2 bases, with 6 bases left between them. Germline CDR1 is MDHEN and CDR2 is SYDVKM. There are 12 residues in the CDR3. CDR3 sequence: CASIGGNQPQHF. CDR3 coding DNA: TGTGCCAGCATCGGGGGCAATCAGCCCCAGCATTTT.

This chain connects TRBV7-9 to TRBJ2-7; D is possibly TRBD2 (6 bases). The V gene's germline CDR1 is SEHNR and CDR2 FQNEAQ (reference sequence). Trimming left V 5 bases short and J 7 bases short, with 18 bases between. CDR3 length: 14 amino acids. As DNA, the CDR3 is TGTGCCAGCAGCCAGGGTTTTCGGGCGGGGGAGCAGTACTTC. Translation gives CASSQGFRAGEQYF.

The CDR3 DNA is TGTGCCAGCTGCCCTGAGGGGGAATTGAACACTGAAGCTTTCTTT. This codes for CASCPEGELNTEAFF. The rearrangement joins TRBV6-5 to TRBJ1-1; D is possibly TRBD1 (6 bases). Per germline, CDR1 MNHEY and CDR2 SVGAGI. V was shortened by 8 bases and J by 0 bases, with 16 bases between the two germline ends. The CDR3 sequence is 15 residues long.